Sequencing of this TCR beta chain was carried out in a study of T cells after yellow fever vaccination. Study results and caveats: The secondary response peaked faster, at day 5 versus 15, but was weaker. Contamination by abundant bulk-population clonotypes could be present in FACS-sorted repertoires. Post-booster samples contained most primary-vaccination clones (approximately 96% CD4, around 88% CD8).

On this clonotype itself: Its antigen is as yet unknown.

The CDR3 is 15 amino acids. Trimming at V came to 2 bases and at J to 7 bases, leaving 7 bases not matched to a gene. Template-switching 5'RACE yielded the TCR cDNA; a universal primer site and UMIs were added in the process. TCRdb itself ran the 5' RACE reads through MiXCR, one entry per CDR3 protein. The repertoire holds about 350,000 distinct CDR3 sequences, with roughly 8% as singletons. The TCR sequence derives from a man aged 18 to 35 who received the YFV17D yellow fever vaccine. The chain is built from TRBV12-3 or TRBV12-4 and TRBJ2-5, with 10 bases matching TRBD2. The sequencing used PBMCs, collected about 41 days after the first yellow fever vaccination. The CDR3 region is CASSLSGGAEATQYF. The CDR3 DNA sequence: TGTGCCAGCAGTTTAAGCGGGGGGGCGGAAGCGACCCAGTACTTC.